This TCR beta chain came from a study of cytomegalovirus exposure and HLA in healthy donors. 13 Jbeta primers and 60 Vbeta primers were used for the PCR. Clones were sequenced by immunoSEQ multiplex PCR, and TCRdb holds only the in-frame ones, with some missing. The sample contains roughly 90,000 clones, 84% of which appear only once. Concerning this clone itself: At one of its ends the junction is not consistent with the germline gene, which may arise from a read error.

The CDR3 covers 16 residues. CDR1 is SGHDT and CDR2 is YYEEEE in the germline V gene. The sequenced sample was PBMCs. This chain uses TRBV5-6 with TRBJ1-5, with 7 nucleotides matching TRBD1. This clonotype originated in a man aged 18 to 29 in good health and CMV-seronegative. The CDR3 nucleotides read TGTGCCAGCAGCTTTGGACAGGAGTTGACCAATCAGCCCCAGCGTTTT. Translation gives CASSFGQELTNQPQRF.